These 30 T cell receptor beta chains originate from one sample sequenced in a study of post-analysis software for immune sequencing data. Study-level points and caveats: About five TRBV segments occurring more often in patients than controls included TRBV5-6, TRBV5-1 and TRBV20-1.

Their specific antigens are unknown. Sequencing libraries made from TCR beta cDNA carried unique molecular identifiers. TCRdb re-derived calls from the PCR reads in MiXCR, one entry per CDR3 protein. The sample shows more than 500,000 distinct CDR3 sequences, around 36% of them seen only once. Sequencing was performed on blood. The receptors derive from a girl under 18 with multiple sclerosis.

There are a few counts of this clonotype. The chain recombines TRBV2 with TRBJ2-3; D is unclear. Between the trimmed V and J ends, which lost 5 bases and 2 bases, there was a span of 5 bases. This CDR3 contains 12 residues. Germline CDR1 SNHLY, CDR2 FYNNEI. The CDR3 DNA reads TGTGCCAGCAGTTTCTACACAGATACGCAGTATTTT. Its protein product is CASSFYTDTQYF.

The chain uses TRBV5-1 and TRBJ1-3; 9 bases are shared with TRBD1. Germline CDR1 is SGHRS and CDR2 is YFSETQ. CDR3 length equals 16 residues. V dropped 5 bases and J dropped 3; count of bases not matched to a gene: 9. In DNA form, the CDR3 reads TGCGCCAGCAGACGGATAACAGGGGGCATTGGAAACACCATATATTTT. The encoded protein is CASRRITGGIGNTIYF.

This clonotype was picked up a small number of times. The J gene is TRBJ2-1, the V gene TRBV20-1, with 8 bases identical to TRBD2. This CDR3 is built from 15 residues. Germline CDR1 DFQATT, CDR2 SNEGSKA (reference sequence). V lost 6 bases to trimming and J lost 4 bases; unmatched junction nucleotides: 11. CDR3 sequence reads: CSADGGLAGYNEQFF. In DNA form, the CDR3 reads TGCAGTGCGGACGGCGGGCTAGCGGGTTACAATGAGCAGTTCTTC.

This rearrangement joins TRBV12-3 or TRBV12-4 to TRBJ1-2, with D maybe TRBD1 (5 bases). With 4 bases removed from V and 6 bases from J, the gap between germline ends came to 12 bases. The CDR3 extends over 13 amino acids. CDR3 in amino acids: CASSSGQGHGYTF. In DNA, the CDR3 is TGTGCCAGCAGTTCGGGTCAGGGCCATGGCTACACCTTC.

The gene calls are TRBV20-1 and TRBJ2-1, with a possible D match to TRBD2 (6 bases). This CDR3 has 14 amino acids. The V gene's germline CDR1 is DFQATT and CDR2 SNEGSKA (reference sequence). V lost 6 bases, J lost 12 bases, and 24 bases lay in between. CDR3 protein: CSARRGGAELRQFF. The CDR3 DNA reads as TGCAGTGCCCGCAGAGGCGGGGCGGAACTTAGGCAGTTCTTC.

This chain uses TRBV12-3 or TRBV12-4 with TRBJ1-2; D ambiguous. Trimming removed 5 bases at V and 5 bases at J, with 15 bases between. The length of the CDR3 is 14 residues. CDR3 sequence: CASSPRVSEYGYTF. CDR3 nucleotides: TGTGCCAGCAGTCCCCGGGTCTCCGAATATGGCTACACCTTC.

For the CDR3, the DNA is TGTGCCAGCAGCGTCGCACAGGGGAGCTATGGCTACACCTTC. Its protein product is CASSVAQGSYGYTF. The genes are TRBV9 and TRBJ1-2, with 7 bases matching TRBD1. CDR1 is SGDLS and CDR2 is YYNGEE in the germline V gene. V was clipped by 2 bases and J by 4 bases; unmatched bases: 5. The CDR3 is 14 amino acids.

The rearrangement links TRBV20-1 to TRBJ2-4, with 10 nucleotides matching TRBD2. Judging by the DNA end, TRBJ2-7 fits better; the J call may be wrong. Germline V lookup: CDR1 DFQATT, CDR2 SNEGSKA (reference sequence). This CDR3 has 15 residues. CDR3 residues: CSARDGLAVVYEQYF. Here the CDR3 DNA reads TGCAGTGCTAGAGACGGACTAGCGGTGGTATACGAGCAGTACTTC.

CDR3 coding DNA: TGTGCCAGCAGTTACAGGACTAGCTACAATGAGCAGTTCTTC. Its protein is CASSYRTSYNEQFF. This rearrangement joins TRBV6-6 to TRBJ2-1; 7 positions agree with TRBD2. The germline gives CDR1 MNHNY, CDR2 SVGAGI (reference sequence). This CDR3 is built from 14 residues. Trimming took 2 bases from V and 3 from J; bases not matched to a gene: 1.

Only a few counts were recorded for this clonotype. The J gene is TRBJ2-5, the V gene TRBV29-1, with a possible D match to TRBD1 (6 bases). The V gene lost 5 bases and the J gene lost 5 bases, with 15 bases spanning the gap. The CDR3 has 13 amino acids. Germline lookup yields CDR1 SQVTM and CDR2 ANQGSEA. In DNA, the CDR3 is TGCAGCGTTCCTAGGCAGGGGATGGAGACCCAGTACTTC. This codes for CSVPRQGMETQYF.

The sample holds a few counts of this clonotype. CDR3 DNA sequence: TGCAGCGTTGATCTTAGCGGGGGTTACCAAGAGACCCAGTACTTC. It specifies CSVDLSGGYQETQYF. J is TRBJ2-5 and V is TRBV29-1, with 9 positions matching TRBD2. J was trimmed by 0 bases and V by 3 bases; bases with no gene match: 5. Germline CDR1 reads SQVTM; CDR2 reads ANQGSEA. The CDR3 is 15 amino acids.

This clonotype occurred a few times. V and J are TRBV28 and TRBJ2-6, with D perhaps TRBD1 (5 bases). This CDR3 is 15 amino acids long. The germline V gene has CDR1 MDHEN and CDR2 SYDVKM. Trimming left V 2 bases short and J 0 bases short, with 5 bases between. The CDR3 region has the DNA TGTGCCAGCAGTTTACAGGGCTCTGGGGCCAACGTCCTGACTTTC. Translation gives CASSLQGSGANVLTF. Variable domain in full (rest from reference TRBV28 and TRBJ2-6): DVKVTQSSRYLVKRTGEKVFLECVQDMDHENMFWYRQDPGLGLRLIYFSYDVKMKEKGDIPEGYSVSREKKERFSLILESASTNQTSMYLCASSLQGSGANVLTFGAGSRLTVL.

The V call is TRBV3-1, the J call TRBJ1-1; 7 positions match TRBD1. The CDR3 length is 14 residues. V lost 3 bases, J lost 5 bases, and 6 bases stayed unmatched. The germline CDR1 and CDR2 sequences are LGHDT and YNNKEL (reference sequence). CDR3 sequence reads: CASSQREGATEAFF. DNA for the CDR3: TGTGCCAGCAGCCAGAGGGAGGGGGCAACTGAAGCTTTCTTT.

The CDR3 region is CASSTAGQEQYF. CDR3 sequence (DNA): TGTGCCAGCAGCACGGCAGGGCAGGAGCAGTACTTC. The chain joins TRBV14 to TRBJ2-5; a possible D gene is TRBD1 (5 bases). The germline CDR1 and CDR2 sequences are SGHDN and FVKESK. V shed 5 bases and J shed 11 bases, with 15 bases lying between them. The CDR3 covers 12 residues.

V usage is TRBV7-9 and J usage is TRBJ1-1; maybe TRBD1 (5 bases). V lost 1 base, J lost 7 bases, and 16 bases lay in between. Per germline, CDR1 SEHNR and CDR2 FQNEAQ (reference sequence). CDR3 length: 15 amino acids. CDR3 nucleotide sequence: TGTGCCAGCAGCTTAGGTCGGTGGGGACTGGTTGAAGCTTTCTTT. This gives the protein CASSLGRWGLVEAFF.

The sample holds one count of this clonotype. The CDR3 sequence is CASSSPPGLRTYNEQFF. For the CDR3, the DNA is TGTGCCAGCAGCTCCCCTCCGGGACTCCGTACCTACAATGAGCAGTTCTTC. This chain links TRBV7-9 with TRBJ2-1; weak D call: TRBD2 (6 bases). CDR3 length: 17 residues. Trimming took off 4 bases at V and 2 bases at J, with 18 bases between the two ends. Germline loops: CDR1 SEHNR, CDR2 FQNEAQ (reference sequence). The variable domain in full, with the rest retrieved from reference TRBV7-9 and TRBJ2-1, is DTGVSQNPRHKITKRGQNVTFRCDPISEHNRLYWYRQTLGQGPEFLTYFQNEAQLEKSRLLSDRFSAERPKGSFSTLEIQRTEQGDSAMYLCASSSPPGLRTYNEQFFGPGTRLTVL.

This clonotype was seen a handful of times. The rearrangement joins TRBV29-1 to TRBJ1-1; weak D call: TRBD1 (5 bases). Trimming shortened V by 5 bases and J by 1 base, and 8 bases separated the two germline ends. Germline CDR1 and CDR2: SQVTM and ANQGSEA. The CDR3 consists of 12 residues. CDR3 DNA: TGCAGCGTTTACGACAGGAACACTGAAGCTTTCTTT. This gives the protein CSVYDRNTEAFF.

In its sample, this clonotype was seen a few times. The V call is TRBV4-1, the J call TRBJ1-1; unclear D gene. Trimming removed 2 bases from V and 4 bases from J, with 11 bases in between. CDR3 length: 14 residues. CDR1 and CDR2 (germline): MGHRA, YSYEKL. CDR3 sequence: CASSQLALSTEAFF. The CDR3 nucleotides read TGCGCCAGCAGCCAACTGGCTTTGAGCACTGAAGCTTTCTTT.

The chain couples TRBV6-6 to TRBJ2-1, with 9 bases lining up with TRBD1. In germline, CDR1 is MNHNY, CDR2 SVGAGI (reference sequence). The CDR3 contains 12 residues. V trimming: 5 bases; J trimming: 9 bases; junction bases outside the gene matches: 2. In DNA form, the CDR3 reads TGTGCCAGCAGTACAGGGGGCGGTGAGCAGTTCTTC. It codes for CASSTGGGEQFF.

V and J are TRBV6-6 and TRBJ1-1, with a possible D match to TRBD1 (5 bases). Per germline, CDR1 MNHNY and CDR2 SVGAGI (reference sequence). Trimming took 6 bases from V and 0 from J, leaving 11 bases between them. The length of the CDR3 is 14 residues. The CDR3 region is CASRLGTVNTEAFF. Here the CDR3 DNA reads TGTGCCAGCAGACTTGGGACGGTGAACACTGAAGCTTTCTTT.

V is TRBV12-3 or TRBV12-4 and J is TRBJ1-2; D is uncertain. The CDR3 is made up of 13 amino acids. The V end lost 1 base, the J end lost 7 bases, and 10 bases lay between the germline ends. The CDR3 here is CASSLGTDCGYTF. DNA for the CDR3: TGTGCCAGCAGTTTAGGGACTGACTGTGGCTACACCTTC.

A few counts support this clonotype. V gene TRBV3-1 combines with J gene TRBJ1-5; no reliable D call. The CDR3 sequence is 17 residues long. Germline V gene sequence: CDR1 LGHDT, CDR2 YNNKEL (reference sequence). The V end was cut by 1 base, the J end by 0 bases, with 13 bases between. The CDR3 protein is CASSQGEGYYSNQPQHF. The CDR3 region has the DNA TGTGCCAGCAGCCAAGGGGAGGGCTACTATAGCAATCAGCCCCAGCATTTT. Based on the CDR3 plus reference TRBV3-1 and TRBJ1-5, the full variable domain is DTAVSQTPKYLVTQMGNDKSIKCEQNLGHDTMYWYKQDSKKFLKIMFSYNNKELIINETVPNRFSPKSPDKAHLNLHINSLELGDSAVYFCASSQGEGYYSNQPQHFGDGTRLSIL.

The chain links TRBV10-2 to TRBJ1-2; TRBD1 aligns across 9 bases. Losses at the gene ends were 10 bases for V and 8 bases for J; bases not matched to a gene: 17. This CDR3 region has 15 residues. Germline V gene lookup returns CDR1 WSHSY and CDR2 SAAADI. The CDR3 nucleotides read TGCGCCACCGGTACTCCGGGACAGGGTGTCAGCGGCTACACCTTC. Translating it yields CATGTPGQGVSGYTF.

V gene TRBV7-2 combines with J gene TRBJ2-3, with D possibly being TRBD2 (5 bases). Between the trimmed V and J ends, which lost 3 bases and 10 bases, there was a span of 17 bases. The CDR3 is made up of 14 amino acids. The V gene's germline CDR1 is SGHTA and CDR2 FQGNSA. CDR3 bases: TGTGCCAGCAGCTTTGGCGTAGCGTACAACTCGCAGTATTTT. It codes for CASSFGVAYNSQYF.

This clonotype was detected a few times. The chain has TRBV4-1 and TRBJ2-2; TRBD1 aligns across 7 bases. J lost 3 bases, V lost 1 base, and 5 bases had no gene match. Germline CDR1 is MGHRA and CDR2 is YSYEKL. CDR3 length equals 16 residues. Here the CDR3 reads CASSQAKGADTGELFF. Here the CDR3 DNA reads TGCGCCAGCAGCCAAGCCAAGGGGGCGGACACCGGGGAGCTGTTTTTT.

The CDR3 region has the DNA TGTGCCAGCAGTTACGGTAGCGCCCTGGGCAATGAGCAGTACTTC. Protein: CASSYGSALGNEQYF. This chain uses TRBV6-5 with TRBJ2-1; a weak D match, TRBD2 (5 bases). The J call is uncertain, as TRBJ2-7 better fits the DNA end. This CDR3 spans 15 amino acids. Germline V gene data show CDR1 as MNHEY and CDR2 as SVGAGI.

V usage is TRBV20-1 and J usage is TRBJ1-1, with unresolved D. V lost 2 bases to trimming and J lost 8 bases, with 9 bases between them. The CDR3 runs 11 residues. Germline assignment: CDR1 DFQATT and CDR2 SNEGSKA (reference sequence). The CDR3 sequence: CSARPYVEAFF. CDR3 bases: TGCAGTGCTAGACCGTACGTCGAAGCTTTCTTT.

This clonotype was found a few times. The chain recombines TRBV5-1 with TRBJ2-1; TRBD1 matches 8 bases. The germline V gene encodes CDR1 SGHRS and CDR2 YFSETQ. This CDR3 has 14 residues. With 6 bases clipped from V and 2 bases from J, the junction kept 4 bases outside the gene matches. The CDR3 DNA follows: TGCGCCAGCACTGCGACAGGGGCCTACAATGAGCAGTTCTTC. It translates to CASTATGAYNEQFF.

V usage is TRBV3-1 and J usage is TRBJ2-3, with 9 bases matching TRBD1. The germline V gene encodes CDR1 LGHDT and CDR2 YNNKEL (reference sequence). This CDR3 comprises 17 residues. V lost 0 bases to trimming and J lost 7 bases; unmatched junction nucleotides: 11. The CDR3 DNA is TGTGCCAGCAGCCAAGATTTCCGCAGACAGGGGGGAAATACGCAGTATTTT. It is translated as CASSQDFRRQGGNTQYF.

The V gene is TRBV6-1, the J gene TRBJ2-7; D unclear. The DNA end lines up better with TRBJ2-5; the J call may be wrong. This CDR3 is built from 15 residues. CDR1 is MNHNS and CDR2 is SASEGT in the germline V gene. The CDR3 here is CACTRLVVDLATQYF. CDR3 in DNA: TGTGCCTGCACCCGGTTGGTAGTGGACCTGGCGACCCAGTACTTC.